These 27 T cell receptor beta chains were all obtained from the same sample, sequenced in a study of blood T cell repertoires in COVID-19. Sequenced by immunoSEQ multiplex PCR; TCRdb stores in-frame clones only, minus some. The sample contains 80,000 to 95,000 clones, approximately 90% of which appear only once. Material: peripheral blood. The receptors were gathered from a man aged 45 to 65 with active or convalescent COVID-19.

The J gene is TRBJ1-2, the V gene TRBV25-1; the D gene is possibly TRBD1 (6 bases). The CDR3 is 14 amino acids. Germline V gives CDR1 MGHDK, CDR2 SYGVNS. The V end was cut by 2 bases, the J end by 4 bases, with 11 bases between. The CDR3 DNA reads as TGTGCCAGCAGTGAAGTAGACAGGAGCTATGGCTACACCTTC. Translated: CASSEVDRSYGYTF.

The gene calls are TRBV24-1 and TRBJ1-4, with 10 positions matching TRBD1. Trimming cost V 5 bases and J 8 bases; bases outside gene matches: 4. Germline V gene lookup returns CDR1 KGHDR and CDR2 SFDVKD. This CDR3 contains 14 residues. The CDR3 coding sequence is TGTGCCACCAGTGGACAGGGGGCGAACGAAAAACTGTTTTTT. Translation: CATSGQGANEKLFF.

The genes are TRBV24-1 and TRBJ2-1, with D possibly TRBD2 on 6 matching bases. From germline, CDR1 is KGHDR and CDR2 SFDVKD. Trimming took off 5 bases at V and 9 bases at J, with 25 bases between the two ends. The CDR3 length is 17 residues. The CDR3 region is CATSGARGGGYVSEQFF. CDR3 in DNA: TGTGCCACCAGTGGGGCACGGGGCGGAGGGTATGTCAGTGAGCAGTTCTTC.

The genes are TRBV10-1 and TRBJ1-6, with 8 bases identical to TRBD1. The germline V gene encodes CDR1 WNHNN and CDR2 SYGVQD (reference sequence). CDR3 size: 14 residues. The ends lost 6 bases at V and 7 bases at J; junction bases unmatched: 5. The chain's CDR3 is CASSATGVNSPLHF. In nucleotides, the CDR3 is TGCGCCAGCAGCGCGACAGGGGTCAATTCACCCCTCCACTTT.

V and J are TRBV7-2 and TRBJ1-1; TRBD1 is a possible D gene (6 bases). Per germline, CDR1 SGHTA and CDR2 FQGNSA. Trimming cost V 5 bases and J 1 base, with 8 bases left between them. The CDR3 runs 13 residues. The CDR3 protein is CASSDRKNTEAFF. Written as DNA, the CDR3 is TGTGCCAGCAGCGACAGGAAGAACACTGAAGCTTTCTTT.

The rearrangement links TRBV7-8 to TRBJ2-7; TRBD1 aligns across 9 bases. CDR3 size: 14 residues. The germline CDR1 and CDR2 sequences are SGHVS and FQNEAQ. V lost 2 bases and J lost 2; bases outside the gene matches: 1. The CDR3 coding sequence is TGTGCCAGCAGCTTACGGGACAGGGCCTACGAGCAGTACTTC. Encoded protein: CASSLRDRAYEQYF. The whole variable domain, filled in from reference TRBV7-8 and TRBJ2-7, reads GAGVSQSPRYKVAKRGQDVALRCDPISGHVSLFWYQQALGQGPEFLTYFQNEAQLDKSGLPSDRFFAERPEGSVSTLKIQRTQQEDSAVYLCASSLRDRAYEQYFGPGTRLTVT.

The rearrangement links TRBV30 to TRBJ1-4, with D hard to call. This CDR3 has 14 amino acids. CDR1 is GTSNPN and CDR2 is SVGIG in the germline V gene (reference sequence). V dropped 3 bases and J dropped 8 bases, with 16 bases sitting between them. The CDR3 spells CAWSGDSVLEKLFF. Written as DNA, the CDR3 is TGTGCCTGGAGCGGGGATAGCGTCCTCGAAAAACTGTTTTTT.

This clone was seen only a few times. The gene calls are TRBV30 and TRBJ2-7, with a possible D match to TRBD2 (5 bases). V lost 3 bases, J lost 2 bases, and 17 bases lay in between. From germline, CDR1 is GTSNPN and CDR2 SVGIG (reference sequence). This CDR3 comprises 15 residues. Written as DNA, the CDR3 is TGTGCCTGGAGAAACGGGAAACGGGCTACCTACGAGCAGTACTTC. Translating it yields CAWRNGKRATYEQYF.

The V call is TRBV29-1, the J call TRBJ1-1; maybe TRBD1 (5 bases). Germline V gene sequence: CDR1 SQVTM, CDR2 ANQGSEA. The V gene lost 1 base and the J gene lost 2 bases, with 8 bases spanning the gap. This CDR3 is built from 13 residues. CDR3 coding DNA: TGCAGCGTTGAAGGAACAGGCAACACTGAAGCTTTCTTT. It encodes CSVEGTGNTEAFF.

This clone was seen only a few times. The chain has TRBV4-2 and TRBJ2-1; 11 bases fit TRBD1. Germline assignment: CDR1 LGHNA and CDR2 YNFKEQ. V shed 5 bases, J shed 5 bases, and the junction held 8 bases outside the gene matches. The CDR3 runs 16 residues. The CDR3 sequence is CASSVRPGQGDNEQFF. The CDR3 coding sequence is TGTGCCAGCAGCGTGCGACCGGGACAGGGGGACAATGAGCAGTTCTTC.

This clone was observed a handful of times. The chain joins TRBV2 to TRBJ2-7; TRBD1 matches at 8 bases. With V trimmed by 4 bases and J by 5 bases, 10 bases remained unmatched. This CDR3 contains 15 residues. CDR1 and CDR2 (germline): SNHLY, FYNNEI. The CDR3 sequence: CASSGSQGAFNEQYF. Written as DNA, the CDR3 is TGTGCCAGCAGTGGGTCGCAGGGGGCTTTCAACGAGCAGTACTTC.

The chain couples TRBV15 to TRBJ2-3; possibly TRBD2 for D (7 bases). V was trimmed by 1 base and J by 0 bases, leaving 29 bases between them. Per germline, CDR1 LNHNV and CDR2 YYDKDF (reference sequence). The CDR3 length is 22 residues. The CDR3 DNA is TGTGCCACCAGCAGAGCTATTGGGGGCGCGGGACTAAGGCCAGCTAGCACAGATACGCAGTATTTT. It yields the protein CATSRAIGGAGLRPASTDTQYF.

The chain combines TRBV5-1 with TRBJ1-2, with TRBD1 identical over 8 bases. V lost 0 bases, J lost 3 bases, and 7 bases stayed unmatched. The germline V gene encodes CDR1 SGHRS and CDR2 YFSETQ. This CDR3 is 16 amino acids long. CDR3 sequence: CASSLEQGARDYGYTF. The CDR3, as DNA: TGCGCCAGCAGCTTGGAGCAGGGGGCGCGGGACTATGGCTACACCTTC.

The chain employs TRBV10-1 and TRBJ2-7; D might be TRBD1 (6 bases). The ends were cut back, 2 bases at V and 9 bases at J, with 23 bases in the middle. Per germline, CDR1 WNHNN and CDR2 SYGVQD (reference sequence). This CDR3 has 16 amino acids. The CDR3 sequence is CASSERWDGRGSGQYF. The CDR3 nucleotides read TGCGCCAGCAGTGAGCGCTGGGACGGCAGGGGTAGTGGGCAGTACTTC.

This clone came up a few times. The CDR3 sequence is CASNLDRGSGNTIYF. The CDR3 DNA follows: TGTGCCAGCAACTTAGACAGGGGAAGCGGCAACACCATATATTTT. The chain employs TRBV6-6 and TRBJ1-3; 8 bases are a match to TRBD1. V gave up 7 bases and J gave up 7 bases; unmatched junction bases: 12. The germline V gene encodes CDR1 MNHNY and CDR2 SVGAGI (reference sequence). CDR3 size: 15 residues.

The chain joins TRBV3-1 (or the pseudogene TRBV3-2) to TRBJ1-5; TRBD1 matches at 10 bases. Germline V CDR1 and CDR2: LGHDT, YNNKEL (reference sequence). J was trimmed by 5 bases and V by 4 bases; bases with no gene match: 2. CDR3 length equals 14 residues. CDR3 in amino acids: CASSLGQGDQPQHF. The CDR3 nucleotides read TGTGCCAGCAGCCTCGGACAGGGGGATCAGCCCCAGCATTTT.

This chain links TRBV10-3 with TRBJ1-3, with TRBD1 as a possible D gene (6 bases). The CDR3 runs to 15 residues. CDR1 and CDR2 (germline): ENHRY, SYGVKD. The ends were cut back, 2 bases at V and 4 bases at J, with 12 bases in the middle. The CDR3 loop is CAISEPTGTGNTIYF. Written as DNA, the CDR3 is TGTGCCATCAGTGAGCCTACAGGGACCGGAAACACCATATATTTT.

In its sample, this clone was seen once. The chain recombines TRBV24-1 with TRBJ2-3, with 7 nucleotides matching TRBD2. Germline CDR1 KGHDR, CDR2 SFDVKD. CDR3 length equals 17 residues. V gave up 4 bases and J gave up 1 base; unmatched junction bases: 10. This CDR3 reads CATSELGRAGGTDTQYF. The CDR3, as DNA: TGTGCCACCAGTGAATTGGGGAGGGCTGGAGGCACAGATACGCAGTATTTT.

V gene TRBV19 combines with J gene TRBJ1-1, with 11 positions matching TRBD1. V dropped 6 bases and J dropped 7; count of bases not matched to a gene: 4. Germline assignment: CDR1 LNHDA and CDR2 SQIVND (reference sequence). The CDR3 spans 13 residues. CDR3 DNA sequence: TGTGCCAGTAGGGACAGGGGGCATGGTGAAGCTTTCTTT. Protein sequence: CASRDRGHGEAFF.

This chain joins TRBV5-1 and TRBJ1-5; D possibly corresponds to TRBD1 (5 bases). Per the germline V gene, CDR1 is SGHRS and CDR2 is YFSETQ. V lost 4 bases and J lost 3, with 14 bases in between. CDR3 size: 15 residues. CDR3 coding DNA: TGCGCCAGCAGCCCAGACGGAGGGGCCAATCAGCCCCAGCATTTT. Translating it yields CASSPDGGANQPQHF.

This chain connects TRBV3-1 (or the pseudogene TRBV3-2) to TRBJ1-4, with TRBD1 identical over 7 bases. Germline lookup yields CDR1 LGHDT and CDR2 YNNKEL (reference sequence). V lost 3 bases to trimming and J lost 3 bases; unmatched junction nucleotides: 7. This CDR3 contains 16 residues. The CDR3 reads CASSQWRQGPNEKLFF. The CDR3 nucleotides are TGTGCCAGCAGCCAGTGGAGACAGGGCCCTAATGAAAAACTGTTTTTT.

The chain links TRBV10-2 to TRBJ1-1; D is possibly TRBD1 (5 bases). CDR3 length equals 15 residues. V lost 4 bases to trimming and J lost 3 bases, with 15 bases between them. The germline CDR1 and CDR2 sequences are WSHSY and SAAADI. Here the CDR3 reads CASSVGAVYYTEAFF. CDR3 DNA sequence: TGCGCCAGCAGTGTTGGGGCAGTCTATTACACTGAAGCTTTCTTT.

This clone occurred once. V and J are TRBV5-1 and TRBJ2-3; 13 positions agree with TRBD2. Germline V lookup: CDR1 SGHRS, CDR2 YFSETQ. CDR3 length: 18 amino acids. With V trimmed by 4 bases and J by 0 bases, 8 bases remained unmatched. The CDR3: CASSTGLGLAGSTDTQYF. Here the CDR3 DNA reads TGCGCCAGCAGCACCGGACTGGGACTAGCGGGAAGCACAGATACGCAGTATTTT.

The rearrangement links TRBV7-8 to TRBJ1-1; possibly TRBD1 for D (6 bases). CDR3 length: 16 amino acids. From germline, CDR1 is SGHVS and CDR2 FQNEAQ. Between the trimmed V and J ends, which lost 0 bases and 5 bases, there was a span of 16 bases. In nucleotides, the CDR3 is TGTGCCAGCAGCTTAGCGGTTAGAGGGGGTAGGACTGAAGCTTTCTTT. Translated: CASSLAVRGGRTEAFF.

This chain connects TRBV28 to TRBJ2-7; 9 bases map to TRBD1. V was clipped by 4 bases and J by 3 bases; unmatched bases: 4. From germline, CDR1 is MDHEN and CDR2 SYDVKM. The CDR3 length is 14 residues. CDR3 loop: CASSWDRANYEQYF. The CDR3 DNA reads TGTGCCAGCAGTTGGGACAGGGCCAACTACGAGCAGTACTTC.

The CDR3 region is CASRTPRRELDTIYF. The CDR3 DNA reads TGTGCCAGCAGAACGCCGCGACGGGAATTGGACACCATATATTTT. The chain is built from TRBV6-5 and TRBJ1-3; D ambiguous. V gave up 6 bases and J gave up 8 bases, with 20 bases separating them. This CDR3 spans 15 amino acids. CDR1 and CDR2 (germline): MNHEY, SVGAGI.

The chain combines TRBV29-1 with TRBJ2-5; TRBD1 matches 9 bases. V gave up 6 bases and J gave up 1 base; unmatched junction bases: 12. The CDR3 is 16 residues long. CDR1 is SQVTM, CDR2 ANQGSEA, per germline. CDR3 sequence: CSVQTGTGSFQETQYF. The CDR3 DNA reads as TGCAGCGTACAGACCGGGACAGGGAGTTTCCAAGAGACCCAGTACTTC. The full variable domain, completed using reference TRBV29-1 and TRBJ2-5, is SAVISQKPSRDICQRGTSLTIQCQVDSQVTMMFWYRQQPGQSLTLIATANQGSEATYESGFVIDKFPISRPNLTFSTLTVSNMSPEDSSIYLCSVQTGTGSFQETQYFGPGTRLLVL.